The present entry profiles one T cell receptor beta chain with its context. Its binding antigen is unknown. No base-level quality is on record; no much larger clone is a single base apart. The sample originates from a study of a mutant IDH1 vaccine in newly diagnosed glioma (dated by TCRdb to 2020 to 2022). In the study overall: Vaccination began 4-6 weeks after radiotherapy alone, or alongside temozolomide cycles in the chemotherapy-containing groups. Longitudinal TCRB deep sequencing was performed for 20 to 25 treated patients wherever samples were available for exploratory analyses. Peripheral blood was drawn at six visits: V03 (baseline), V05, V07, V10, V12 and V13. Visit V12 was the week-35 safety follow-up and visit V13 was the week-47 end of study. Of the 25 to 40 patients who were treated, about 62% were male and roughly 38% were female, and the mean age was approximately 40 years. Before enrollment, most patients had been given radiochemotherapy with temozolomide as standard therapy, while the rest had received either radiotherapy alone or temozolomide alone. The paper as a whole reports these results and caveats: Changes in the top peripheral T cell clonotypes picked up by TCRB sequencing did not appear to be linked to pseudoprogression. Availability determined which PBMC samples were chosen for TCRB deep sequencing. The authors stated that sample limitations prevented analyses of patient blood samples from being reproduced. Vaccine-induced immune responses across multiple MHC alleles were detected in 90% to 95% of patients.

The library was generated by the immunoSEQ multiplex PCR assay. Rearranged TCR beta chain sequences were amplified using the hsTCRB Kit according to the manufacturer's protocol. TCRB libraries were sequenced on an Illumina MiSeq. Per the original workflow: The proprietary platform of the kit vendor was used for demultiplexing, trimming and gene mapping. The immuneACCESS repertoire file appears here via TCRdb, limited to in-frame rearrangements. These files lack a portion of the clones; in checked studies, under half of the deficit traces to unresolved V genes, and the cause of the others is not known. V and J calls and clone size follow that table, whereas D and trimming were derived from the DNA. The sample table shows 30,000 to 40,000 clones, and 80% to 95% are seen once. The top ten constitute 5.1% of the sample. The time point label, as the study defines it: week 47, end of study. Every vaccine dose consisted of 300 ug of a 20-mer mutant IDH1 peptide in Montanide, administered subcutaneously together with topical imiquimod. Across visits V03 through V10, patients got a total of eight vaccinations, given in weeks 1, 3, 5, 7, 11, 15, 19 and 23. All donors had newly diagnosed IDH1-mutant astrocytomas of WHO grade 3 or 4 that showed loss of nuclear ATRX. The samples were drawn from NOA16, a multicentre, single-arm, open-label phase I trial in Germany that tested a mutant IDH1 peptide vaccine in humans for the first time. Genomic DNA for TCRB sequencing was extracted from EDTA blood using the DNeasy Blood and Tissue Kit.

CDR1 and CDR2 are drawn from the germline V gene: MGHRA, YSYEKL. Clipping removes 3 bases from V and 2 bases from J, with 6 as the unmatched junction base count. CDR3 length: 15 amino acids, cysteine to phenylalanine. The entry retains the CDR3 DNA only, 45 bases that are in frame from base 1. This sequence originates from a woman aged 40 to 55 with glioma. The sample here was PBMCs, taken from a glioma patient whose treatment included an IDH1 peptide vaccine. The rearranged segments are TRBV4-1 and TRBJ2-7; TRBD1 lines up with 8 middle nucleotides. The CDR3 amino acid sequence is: CASSHIGTGAYEQYF. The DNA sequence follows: TGCGCCAGCAGCCATATAGGGACAGGAGCCTACGAGCAGTACTTC.